This TCR beta chain was retrieved from a study of response to subunit inactivated influenza vaccine. Overall study results and limits: Few new T cells, the authors suggested, are recruited by each seasonal influenza vaccination.

Each CDR3 protein gets one entry after TCRdb re-called the RT-PCR reads with MiXCR. Among fewer than 350,000 distinct CDR3 sequences listed, roughly 22% were seen once. This clonotype was observed many times. Its antigen is still unknown. Trimming left V 7 bases short and J 4 bases short, with 13 bases between. The CDR3 totals 13 residues. From germline, CDR1 is LNHDA and CDR2 SQIVND (reference sequence). The sequence was collected from a man aged 50-75 years who received an inactivated influenza vaccine. Source: PBMCs from blood, taken about 20 months after vaccination. The chain combines TRBV19 with TRBJ1-1, with a weak D call TRBD1 (6 bases). The CDR3 loop is CASKLWDTTEAFF. For the CDR3, the DNA is TGTGCCAGTAAACTCTGGGACACCACTGAAGCTTTCTTT.